This record concerns one T cell receptor beta chain sequence. Its specificity is not known. Extraction of RNA preceded its reverse transcription into cDNA, which served as the sequencing template. Sequenced by immunoSEQ multiplex PCR; TCRdb stores in-frame clones only, minus some. Among more than 150,000 clones listed, under 60% were seen once. This entry is derived from a study of CD8+ T cells in alopecia areata. Study context: By percentage of affected scalp area, the severity of treated patients was scored.

Findings of the study overall: Scalp clonality and expanded CD8+ clones among the top 100 showed significant decreases with tofacitinib.

CDR3 length: 13 amino acids. CDR1 is SGHDN, CDR2 FVKESK, per germline. The V gene lost 4 bases and the J gene lost 4 bases, with 10 bases spanning the gap. Treatment specified: oral pan-JAK inhibitor, 5-10 mg twice daily. The authors sorted CD4+ and CD8+ T cells from PBMCs. V usage is TRBV14 and J usage is TRBJ1-2; D is undetermined. The sequences come from CD8+ T cells sorted from blood, collected at week 24, from a patient treated with tofacitinib. This receptor was obtained from a human donor with alopecia areata. CDR3 in amino acids: CASSLTNSYGYTF. CDR3 nucleotides: TGTGCCAGCAGCCTCACCAACAGCTATGGCTACACCTTC. The variable domain in full, with the rest retrieved from reference TRBV14 and TRBJ1-2, is EAGVTQFPSHSVIEKGQTVTLRCDPISGHDNLYWYRRVMGKEIKFLLHFVKESKQDESGMPNNRFLAERTGGTYSTLKVQPAELEDSGVYFCASSLTNSYGYTFGSGTRLTVV.